This T cell receptor (beta chain) was recorded in a study of cytomegalovirus exposure and HLA in healthy donors. Study results and caveats: The study flagged approximately 180 TCR beta chains as cytomegalovirus-associated.

This clone appeared a single time. Its antigen is not identified. The PCR ran on 60 Vbeta and 13 Jbeta primers. Some clones are missing from TCRdb's copy, which holds only in-frame ones; the method was immunoSEQ multiplex PCR. The sample consists of 140,000 or so clones, roughly 70% of them appearing once. Germline-derived CDR1 and CDR2 are SGHRS and YFSETQ. The junction had 10 bases not matched to a gene; V was cut back by 0 bases and J by 4 bases. The CDR3 sequence is 17 residues long. Material: PBMCs. This sequence joins TRBV5-1 and TRBJ2-5, with 9 bases that match TRBD2. The TCR was taken from a man younger than 30 in good health and CMV-seropositive. The CDR3 sequence is CASSLVLAGPQGETQYF. CDR3 nucleotide sequence: TGCGCCAGCAGCTTGGTACTAGCGGGCCCACAGGGAGAGACCCAGTACTTC.